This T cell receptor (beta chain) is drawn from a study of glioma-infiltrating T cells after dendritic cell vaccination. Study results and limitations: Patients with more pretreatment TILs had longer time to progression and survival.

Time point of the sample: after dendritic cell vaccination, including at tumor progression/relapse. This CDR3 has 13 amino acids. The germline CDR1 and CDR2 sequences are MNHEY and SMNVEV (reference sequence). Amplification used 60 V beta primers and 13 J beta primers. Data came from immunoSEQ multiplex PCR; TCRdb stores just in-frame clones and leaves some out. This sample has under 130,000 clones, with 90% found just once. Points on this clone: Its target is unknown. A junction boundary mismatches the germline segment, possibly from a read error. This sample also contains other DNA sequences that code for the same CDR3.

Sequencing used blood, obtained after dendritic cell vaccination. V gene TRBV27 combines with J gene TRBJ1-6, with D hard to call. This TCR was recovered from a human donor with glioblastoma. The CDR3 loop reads CASSGGYNSPLHF. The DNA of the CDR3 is TGTGCCAGCAGCGGAGGCTATAATTCCCCCCTCCACTTT.